The 21 T cell receptor beta chains in this list originate from one sample, sequenced in a study of OX40 agonist ivuxolimab in advanced cancers. The data were produced by immunoSEQ multiplex PCR, yet TCRdb's version contains in-frame clones alone and is incomplete. The repertoire holds some 80,000 clones, roughly 89% seen once, with 0.55% to 0.75% in the top ten. The sample in question was CD4+ or CD8+ T cells sorted from blood, obtained in a trial of the OX40 agonist ivuxolimab. The receptor source for this set is an adult with an advanced solid tumor such as melanoma, head and neck, liver or kidney cancer.

CDR3 loop: CASSPMGENNQPQHF. The CDR3 DNA sequence: TGCGCCAGCAGCCCGATGGGTGAAAACAATCAGCCCCAGCATTTT. The V and J genes are TRBV5-1 and TRBJ1-5; D remains unclear. This CDR3 contains 15 residues. V lost 4 bases to trimming and J lost 3 bases, with 14 bases between them. Per the germline V gene, CDR1 is SGHRS and CDR2 is YFSETQ.

The chain recombines TRBV6-1 with TRBJ2-6, with unresolved D. The V gene's germline CDR1 is MNHNS and CDR2 SASEGT. This CDR3 is 15 amino acids long. V was pared by 7 bases and J by 1 base, with 11 bases between. CDR3 nucleotides: TGTGCCAGCACCCCAACCACTTCTGGGGCCAACGTCCTGACTTTC. Translating gives CASTPTTSGANVLTF.

This clone was detected only once. The chain joins TRBV5-5 to TRBJ1-2; 7 nucleotides match TRBD1. The CDR3 is 14 residues long. From germline, CDR1 is SGHKS and CDR2 YYEKEE (reference sequence). J gave up 3 bases and V 4 bases, and 6 bases lay outside the gene matches. The CDR3 region is CASSPTGLDYGYTF. CDR3 bases: TGTGCCAGCAGCCCGACAGGGCTGGACTATGGCTACACCTTC.

J is TRBJ1-1 and V is TRBV19, with D possibly being TRBD1 (5 bases). The length of the CDR3 is 15 residues. Trimming left V 5 bases short and J 5 bases short, with 18 bases between. The germline gives CDR1 LNHDA, CDR2 SQIVND (reference sequence). CDR3 residues: CASSPQTDSGTEAFF. CDR3 bases: TGTGCCAGTAGTCCCCAGACAGATTCGGGGACTGAAGCTTTCTTT.

The gene calls are TRBV12-5 and TRBJ1-1; unclear D gene. The germline CDR1 and CDR2 sequences are LGHNT and FRNRAP. V was shortened by 1 base and J by 2 bases, with 17 bases between the two germline ends. The CDR3 length is 17 residues. CDR3: CASGLGTTSFLNTEAFF. The DNA for the CDR3 is TGTGCTAGTGGTTTGGGAACTACCAGTTTTCTAAACACTGAAGCTTTCTTT.

The V call is TRBV29-1, the J call TRBJ2-3; TRBD2 is a possible D gene (5 bases). The CDR3 is 14 amino acids. Germline V gives CDR1 SQVTM, CDR2 ANQGSEA. V shed 4 bases and J shed 6 bases, with 17 bases lying between them. The CDR3 bases are TGCAGCGTTGGTGTCCAGCGGTTAAAGGATACGCAGTATTTT. Residues: CSVGVQRLKDTQYF.

This CDR3 is CASSELGQVTEAFF. The CDR3 bases are TGTGCCAGCAGTGAACTGGGACAAGTCACTGAAGCTTTCTTT. The chain is built from TRBV6-1 and TRBJ1-1; the D gene is possibly TRBD1 (6 bases). V lost 2 bases, J lost 4 bases, and 11 bases lay in between. Germline lookup yields CDR1 MNHNS and CDR2 SASEGT. The CDR3 is made up of 14 amino acids.

V and J are TRBV25-1 and TRBJ1-2, with TRBD1 matching 7 bases. The CDR3 is 12 residues long. From germline, CDR1 is MGHDK and CDR2 SYGVNS. The J segment lost 7 bases and the V segment lost 7 bases, leaving 6 bases of the junction unmatched. In DNA, the CDR3 is TGTGCCAGCACAGGGGGAAAGAGTGGCTACACCTTC. Translation: CASTGGKSGYTF.

The V gene is TRBV7-8, the J gene TRBJ2-2; 8 nucleotides line up with TRBD2. The V segment lost 4 bases and the J segment 2 bases; nucleotides outside the gene matches: 6. CDR1 and CDR2 from the germline V gene are SGHVS and FQNEAQ. CDR3 length: 16 residues. The CDR3 region is CASSYRRGANTGELFF. DNA of the CDR3: TGTGCCAGCAGCTACCGGCGGGGGGCTAACACCGGGGAGCTGTTTTTT.

This clone was picked up one time. This rearrangement joins TRBV5-6 to TRBJ1-2; no reliable D call. The CDR3 extends over 14 amino acids. CDR1 and CDR2 from the germline V gene are SGHDT and YYEEEE. V was pared by 0 bases and J by 2 bases, with 8 bases between. CDR3 loop: CASSLGGSNYGYTF. The CDR3 nucleotides are TGTGCCAGCAGCTTGGGAGGCAGCAACTATGGCTACACCTTC.

This clone is a singleton in its sample. The chain joins TRBV19 to TRBJ2-2, with TRBD1 matching over 8 bases. This CDR3 region has 16 residues. Per germline, CDR1 LNHDA and CDR2 SQIVND (reference sequence). V was pared by 4 bases and J by 3 bases, with 7 bases of the junction left unmatched. The CDR3 here is CASSTPGQVYTGELFF. DNA for the CDR3: TGTGCCAGTAGTACCCCGGGACAGGTTTACACCGGGGAGCTGTTTTTT.

J is TRBJ2-5 and V is TRBV30; unclear D gene. The CDR3 totals 11 residues. Trimming pared 2 bases from V and 4 bases from J, leaving 5 bases between. The germline V gene encodes CDR1 GTSNPN and CDR2 SVGIG (reference sequence). CDR3 DNA sequence: TGTGCCTGGAGTTTGGGAGAGACCCAGTACTTC. It translates to CAWSLGETQYF.

The genes are TRBV28 and TRBJ2-1, with 8 bases identical to TRBD2. The length of the CDR3 is 14 residues. The germline CDR1 and CDR2 sequences are MDHEN and SYDVKM. The trim removed 5 bases at V and 7 bases at J, leaving 7 bases unmatched. This chain's CDR3 is CASSPAGGGNEQFF. The CDR3 DNA follows: TGTGCCAGCAGTCCCGCTGGCGGGGGGAATGAGCAGTTCTTC.

This rearrangement joins TRBV11-3 to TRBJ2-1; 13 nucleotides align to TRBD2. In germline, CDR1 is SGHNT, CDR2 YENEEA. The ends lost 1 base at V and 5 bases at J; junction bases unmatched: 2. This CDR3 region has 16 residues. CDR3 nucleotides: TGTGCCAGCAGCTTAGGACTAGCGGGGGGTAACAATGAGCAGTTCTTC. Amino acid sequence: CASSLGLAGGNNEQFF.

The V call is TRBV5-1, the J call TRBJ2-2; 10 positions agree with TRBD1. This CDR3 comprises 15 residues. J was trimmed by 7 bases and V by 3 bases; bases with no gene match: 6. Germline CDR1 is SGHRS and CDR2 is YFSETQ. The CDR3 nucleotides are TGCGCCAGCAGCTGGGGGACAGGGGTTGTCGGGGAGCTGTTTTTT. This codes for CASSWGTGVVGELFF.

The chain employs TRBV18 and TRBJ1-1; a possible D gene is TRBD1 (5 bases). Deletions cut 6 bases from V and 7 bases from J, with 21 bases between. Per the germline V gene, CDR1 is KGHSH and CDR2 is LQKENI. This CDR3 region has 15 residues. CDR3 region: CASSAGSRGVGEAFF. In nucleotides, the CDR3 is TGTGCCAGCTCTGCGGGGAGTAGGGGAGTAGGTGAAGCTTTCTTT.

This clone has just one count. The chain couples TRBV5-6 to TRBJ2-5; D is uncertain. V was pared by 0 bases and J by 1 base, with 7 bases between. The CDR3 contains 14 residues. The V gene's germline CDR1 is SGHDT and CDR2 YYEEEE. The CDR3 DNA is TGTGCCAGCAGCTTGGCAGGTTCCCAAGAGACCCAGTACTTC. Translated, it gives CASSLAGSQETQYF.

The chain carries TRBV10-3 and TRBJ1-1; D remains ambiguous. The CDR3 covers 13 residues. Germline V gene data show CDR1 as ENHRY and CDR2 as SYGVKD. V gave up 10 bases and J gave up 3 bases, with 15 bases separating them. This CDR3 is CASSREPDTEAFF. CDR3 nucleotide sequence: TGTGCCAGCTCACGGGAACCGGACACTGAAGCTTTCTTT.

CDR3 region: CASSKTGNQPQHF. The CDR3 DNA reads as TGTGCCAGCAGTAAAACAGGGAATCAGCCCCAGCATTTT. This rearrangement joins TRBV14 to TRBJ1-5, with D possibly being TRBD1 (6 bases). The CDR3 is made up of 13 amino acids. V lost 6 bases, J lost 4 bases, and 10 bases lay in between. The germline V gene has CDR1 SGHDN and CDR2 FVKESK.

The chain employs TRBV19 and TRBJ2-7; D is unclear. Per the germline V gene, CDR1 is LNHDA and CDR2 is SQIVND (reference sequence). There are 13 residues in the CDR3. Trimming took 6 bases from V and 3 from J, leaving 12 bases between them. The CDR3 coding sequence is TGTGCCAGTAGAGATGACACGCTCTACGAGCAGTACTTC. Its translation is CASRDDTLYEQYF.

This chain links TRBV6-1 with TRBJ2-7; a weak D match, TRBD2 (6 bases). Germline V CDR1 and CDR2: MNHNS, SASEGT. V gave up 1 base and J gave up 9 bases, with 13 bases separating them. The CDR3 runs to 13 residues. For the CDR3, the DNA is TGTGCCAGCAGTGAAGTGCGGGACGGTGGGCAGTACTTC. Its protein is CASSEVRDGGQYF.